A single sample gave rise to the 17 T cell receptor beta chains below, sequenced in a study of sequential checkpoint blockade in melanoma. Method: immunoSEQ multiplex PCR; TCRdb's copy keeps in-frame clones and lacks some. The sample contains 20,000 to 25,000 clones, about four fifths of which appear only once. Treatment: randomized to nivolumab then ipilimumab (arm A) or the reverse (arm B). The source was CD8+ T cells sorted from blood (inferred from file names), collected from a patient given nivolumab and ipilimumab in sequence. The receptor set was obtained from a human donor with melanoma.

The CDR3 nucleotides are TGTGCCAGCAGCCAAGGGGACAACCGCAATCAGCCCCAGCATTTT. It is translated as CASSQGDNRNQPQHF. The genes are TRBV5-6 and TRBJ1-5; tentative D call: TRBD1 (6 bases). CDR1 and CDR2 (germline): SGHDT, YYEEEE. Trimming stripped 4 bases from V and 2 bases from J, with 13 bases between. The CDR3 extends over 15 amino acids.

This chain links TRBV27 with TRBJ2-5; weak D call: TRBD2 (5 bases). The ends were cut back, 4 bases at V and 3 bases at J, with 9 bases in the middle. The CDR3 sequence is 13 residues long. In germline, CDR1 is MNHEY, CDR2 SMNVEV (reference sequence). The CDR3 nucleotides are TGTGCCAGCAGTTCCGACTACGAAGAGACCCAGTACTTC. Translation gives CASSSDYEETQYF.

CDR3 amino acids: CASSPRATEAFF. DNA for the CDR3: TGTGCCAGCAGCCCGAGGGCGACTGAAGCTTTCTTT. This rearrangement joins TRBV5-5 to TRBJ1-1; no clear D. Germline V gives CDR1 SGHKS, CDR2 YYEKEE (reference sequence). The CDR3 spans 12 residues. V was shortened by 4 bases and J by 5 bases, with 9 bases between the two germline ends. The full variable domain, rest sourced from reference TRBV5-5 and TRBJ1-1, is DAGVTQSPTHLIKTRGQQVTLRCSPISGHKSVSWYQQVLGQGPQFIFQYYEKEERGRGNFPDRFSARQFPNYSSELNVNALLLGDSALYLCASSPRATEAFFGQGTRLTVV.

The genes are TRBV4-1 and TRBJ2-3; TRBD2 matches at 11 bases. V gave up 2 bases and J gave up 5 bases; unmatched junction bases: 9. This CDR3 comprises 17 residues. Germline CDR1 reads MGHRA; CDR2 reads YSYEKL. CDR3 nucleotides: TGCGCCAGCAGCCAAAGGGATAGCGGGAGGGCCGGAGATACGCAGTATTTT. Encoded protein: CASSQRDSGRAGDTQYF.

This rearrangement joins TRBV10-3 to TRBJ2-7, with 10 nucleotides matching TRBD1. The germline CDR1 and CDR2 sequences are ENHRY and SYGVKD. This CDR3 contains 17 residues. V was pared by 1 base and J by 0 bases, with 6 bases of the junction left unmatched. CDR3 amino acids: CAISELGTGESSYEQYF. Here the CDR3 DNA reads TGTGCCATCAGTGAGTTAGGGACAGGGGAGAGCTCCTACGAGCAGTACTTC.

The chain links TRBV4-2 to TRBJ2-2, with D tentatively TRBD2 (6 bases). Trimming removed 1 base at V and 7 bases at J, with 13 bases between. The CDR3 has 15 amino acids. Looked up from germline, CDR1 is LGHNA and CDR2 is YNFKEQ. The CDR3 loop reads CASSQVRDWIGELFF. The CDR3, as DNA: TGTGCCAGCAGCCAAGTAAGGGACTGGATCGGGGAGCTGTTTTTT.

In this sample, this clone is medium-sized (0.01 to 0.1%). V and J are TRBV6-1 and TRBJ2-7; 9 positions match TRBD1. CDR1 is MNHNS, CDR2 SASEGT, per germline. V gave up 1 base and J gave up 8 bases; unmatched junction bases: 9. The CDR3 length is 15 residues. CDR3 region: CASSEVGWGTGKQYF. The CDR3 DNA reads TGTGCCAGCAGTGAAGTAGGGTGGGGGACAGGGAAGCAGTACTTC.

The V call is TRBV5-1, the J call TRBJ1-2; D is uncertain. Germline-derived CDR1 and CDR2 are SGHRS and YFSETQ. This CDR3 is built from 13 residues. The ends were cut back, 5 bases at V and 2 bases at J, with 10 bases in the middle. The CDR3 DNA reads TGCGCCAGCAGAGCTGAACAGAACTATGGCTACACCTTC. Residues: CASRAEQNYGYTF.

The chain carries TRBV9 and TRBJ2-2, with 7 nucleotides matching TRBD2. Germline loops: CDR1 SGDLS, CDR2 YYNGEE. With V trimmed by 0 bases and J by 6 bases, 5 bases remained unmatched. The CDR3 is made up of 15 amino acids. DNA for the CDR3: TGTGCCAGCAGCGTAGGGGGGGGAGTTGCCGGGGAGCTGTTTTTT. The encoded protein is CASSVGGGVAGELFF.

This chain links TRBV11-2 with TRBJ2-7, with D unclear. In germline, CDR1 is SGHAT, CDR2 FQNNGV. CDR3 length: 12 residues. V lost 0 bases to trimming and J lost 7 bases, with 7 bases between them. CDR3 in DNA: TGTGCCAGCAGCTTAGATTGGCCAGAGCAGTACTTC. This encodes CASSLDWPEQYF.

The V and J genes are TRBV4-3 and TRBJ1-4; 9 bases fit TRBD1. V trimming: 2 bases; J trimming: 8 bases; junction bases outside the gene matches: 9. CDR3 length: 16 residues. The germline CDR1 and CDR2 sequences are LGHNA and YSLEER. CDR3 nucleotides: TGCGCCAGCAGCCAACTCCACGGGACAGGGAGCGAAAAACTGTTTTTT. This translates into CASSQLHGTGSEKLFF.

This chain uses TRBV5-4 with TRBJ2-5; D might be TRBD2 (6 bases). TRBJ2-7 explains the end of the DNA better; the J call may be wrong. The CDR3 consists of 12 residues. Germline CDR1 is SGHNT and CDR2 is YYREEE (reference sequence). The DNA of the CDR3 is TGTGCCAGCAGCTCGGACTACCACGAGCAGTACTTC. It is translated as CASSSDYHEQYF.

CDR3 in DNA: TGTGCCACCCCGAACAGGGGGTTCTACGAGCAGTACTTC. This encodes CATPNRGFYEQYF. This chain joins TRBV25-1 and TRBJ2-7, with TRBD1 matching over 8 bases. CDR1 is MGHDK and CDR2 is SYGVNS in the germline V gene. This CDR3 has 13 residues. The V gene end was trimmed by 10 bases and the J gene end by 3 bases; junction bases not matched to a gene: 8.

The chain recombines TRBV9 with TRBJ1-3; unclear D gene. The CDR3 is made up of 14 amino acids. Trimming took 6 bases from V and 0 from J, leaving 10 bases between them. Looked up from germline, CDR1 is SGDLS and CDR2 is YYNGEE. CDR3 DNA: TGTGCCAGCACTCGAGGGAGCTCTGGAAACACCATATATTTT. Amino acid sequence: CASTRGSSGNTIYF.

V gene TRBV4-1 combines with J gene TRBJ2-5; D is undetermined. CDR1 MGHRA and CDR2 YSYEKL come from the germline V gene. The CDR3 is made up of 14 amino acids. Between the trimmed V and J ends, which lost 3 bases and 1 base, there was a span of 9 bases. CDR3 DNA: TGCGCCAGCAGCCAGTGGGCTACCCAAGAGACCCAGTACTTC. Translating it yields CASSQWATQETQYF.

This clone came up a few times. The CDR3 region is CASLPGAGVRETQYF. DNA of the CDR3: TGTGCCAGCCTCCCAGGAGCGGGAGTGCGGGAGACCCAGTACTTC. The gene calls are TRBV2 and TRBJ2-5; 8 bases are shared with TRBD2. V trimming: 8 bases; J trimming: 5 bases; junction bases outside the gene matches: 13. Germline CDR1 SNHLY, CDR2 FYNNEI. This CDR3 is 15 amino acids long.

The rearrangement joins TRBV10-3 to TRBJ1-2, with 7 bases identical to TRBD1. This CDR3 region has 15 residues. CDR1 and CDR2 from the germline V gene are ENHRY and SYGVKD. The J segment lost 3 bases and the V segment lost 4 bases, leaving 8 bases of the junction unmatched. The CDR3 protein is CAISGARQGDYGYTF. CDR3 sequence (DNA): TGTGCCATCAGTGGGGCTCGACAGGGAGACTATGGCTACACCTTC.